This T cell receptor (beta chain) was recovered during a study of monozygotic twins with cystic fibrosis. Assay: immunoSEQ multiplex PCR; the TCRdb copy retains only in-frame clones and omits some. The repertoire holds around 23,000 clones, with 75% to 95% as singletons. CDR1 is LGHNA, CDR2 YSLEER, per germline. This CDR3 region has 14 residues. Trimming removed 4 bases at V and 1 base at J, with 10 bases between. As for this clone: The target antigen is unknown.

Findings of the study overall: Clonality was generally low (median about 0.01), higher in the most severe patients.

V gene TRBV4-3 combines with J gene TRBJ1-1; D gene uncertain. Sequenced input: blood. The receptor comes from a girl aged 2-10 years with cystic fibrosis. CDR3 coding DNA: TGCGCCAGCAGCCCCGATTACACGAACACTGAAGCTTTCTTT. Translation: CASSPDYTNTEAFF.